The 27 T cell receptor beta chains reported below all come from one sample, sequenced in a study of PD-1 blockade in classical Hodgkin lymphoma. Each patient experienced a relapse that followed autologous stem cell transplantation, and brentuximab vedotin exposure varied. The repertoire was sequenced with immunoSEQ multiplex PCR; TCRdb's copy has only in-frame clones and lacks some. The table has some 41,000 clones, 60% to 85% seen once. The material sequenced was peripheral blood mononuclear cells (PBMCs), taken at baseline. The receptors derive from a human donor with classical Hodgkin lymphoma.

This chain connects TRBV7-8 to TRBJ2-1, with 10 bases fitting TRBD2. With 6 bases clipped from V and 4 bases from J, the junction kept 3 bases outside the gene matches. There are 14 residues in the CDR3. Germline-derived CDR1 and CDR2 are SGHVS and FQNEAQ. CDR3 protein: CASSQREGYNEQFF. CDR3 nucleotides: TGTGCCAGCAGTCAGCGGGAGGGGTACAATGAGCAGTTCTTC. Combining the CDR3 with reference TRBV7-8 and TRBJ2-1 gives the whole variable domain GAGVSQSPRYKVAKRGQDVALRCDPISGHVSLFWYQQALGQGPEFLTYFQNEAQLDKSGLPSDRFFAERPEGSVSTLKIQRTQQEDSAVYLCASSQREGYNEQFFGPGTRLTVL.

This clone is a singleton in its sample. This chain connects TRBV18 to TRBJ2-2; TRBD1 matches at 11 bases. The CDR3 runs 16 residues. Germline CDR1 reads KGHSH; CDR2 reads LQKENI. Trimming removed 2 bases from V and 5 bases from J; junction bases left unmatched: 4. The CDR3 reads CASSPEGQGVTGELFF. CDR3 bases: TGTGCCAGCTCACCAGAGGGACAGGGGGTGACCGGGGAGCTGTTTTTT.

The chain couples TRBV6-6 to TRBJ1-1, with a tentative D call TRBD1 (6 bases). With 2 bases removed from V and 0 bases from J, the gap between germline ends came to 10 bases. Germline V gene sequence: CDR1 MNHNY, CDR2 SVGAGI (reference sequence). The CDR3 is 15 amino acids. Written as DNA, the CDR3 is TGTGCCAGCAGTTACGGACAGCTCATGAACACTGAAGCTTTCTTT. This sequence encodes CASSYGQLMNTEAFF.

The V call is TRBV7-8, the J call TRBJ1-4; TRBD1 matches at 7 bases. In germline, CDR1 is SGHVS, CDR2 FQNEAQ. The CDR3 loop spans 14 amino acids. J was trimmed by 8 bases and V by 6 bases; bases with no gene match: 9. CDR3 DNA sequence: TGTGCCAGCAGTAGGGGGCGGGAGGGGGAAAAACTGTTTTTT. Translation gives CASSRGREGEKLFF.

The chain recombines TRBV28 with TRBJ1-4, with D unresolved. The CDR3 totals 15 residues. Germline values: CDR1 MDHEN, CDR2 SYDVKM. V was trimmed by 5 bases and J by 8 bases, leaving 18 bases between them. Here the CDR3 DNA reads TGTGCCAGCAGTGGAGTGGGAGCAAAACTGGAAAAACTGTTTTTT. Translation gives CASSGVGAKLEKLFF.

V and J are TRBV7-3 and TRBJ1-1; 7 nucleotides agree with TRBD1. V shed 5 bases, J shed 4 bases, and the junction held 4 bases outside the gene matches. This CDR3 is 13 amino acids long. In germline, CDR1 is SGHTA, CDR2 FQGTGA. The CDR3, as DNA: TGTGCCAGCAGCGATGGGGACAGCACTGAAGCTTTCTTT. As protein: CASSDGDSTEAFF.

The chain links TRBV28 to TRBJ2-5, with 8 bases fitting TRBD1. The J call could be wrong; TRBJ2-7 is a better fit for the DNA end. Germline V gives CDR1 MDHEN, CDR2 SYDVKM. The CDR3 totals 14 residues. The CDR3 region is CASSSSWTGYEQYF. In DNA, the CDR3 is TGTGCCAGCAGTTCGTCGTGGACAGGGTACGAGCAGTACTTC.

This rearrangement joins TRBV11-2 to TRBJ2-7; no clear D. Trimming took 5 bases from V and 3 from J, leaving 5 bases between them. This CDR3 is 11 amino acids long. Germline V CDR1 and CDR2: SGHAT, FQNNGV. The CDR3 sequence: CASSHIYEQYF. CDR3 bases: TGTGCCAGCAGCCATATCTACGAGCAGTACTTC.

V usage is TRBV10-3 and J usage is TRBJ2-1, with a tentative D call TRBD1 (6 bases). The CDR3 totals 14 residues. Germline V CDR1 and CDR2: ENHRY, SYGVKD. The V end was cut by 6 bases, the J end by 8 bases, with 17 bases between. CDR3 sequence reads: CAIRGPRKGDEQFF. As DNA, the CDR3 is TGTGCCATCAGAGGACCCCGCAAGGGGGATGAGCAGTTCTTC.

This sequence joins TRBV2 and TRBJ1-4, with D possibly TRBD1 on 5 matching bases. In germline, CDR1 is SNHLY, CDR2 FYNNEI. The CDR3 covers 14 residues. V was pared by 6 bases and J by 1 base, with 9 bases between. CDR3 bases: TGTGCCAGCAGGACAGAGCGAACTAATGAAAAACTGTTTTTT. Its translation is CASRTERTNEKLFF.

This chain uses TRBV7-9 with TRBJ1-2; D ambiguous. With 5 bases removed from V and 4 bases from J, the gap between germline ends came to 11 bases. The CDR3 is 13 residues long. Germline loops: CDR1 SEHNR, CDR2 FQNEAQ (reference sequence). The CDR3 nucleotides are TGTGCCAGCAGCCTAGTGAACAGCTATGGCTACACCTTC. Translating it yields CASSLVNSYGYTF. Full variable domain (remainder filled in from reference TRBV7-9 and TRBJ1-2): DTGVSQNPRHKITKRGQNVTFRCDPISEHNRLYWYRQTLGQGPEFLTYFQNEAQLEKSRLLSDRFSAERPKGSFSTLEIQRTEQGDSAMYLCASSLVNSYGYTFGSGTRLTVV.

The sample holds one count of this clone. The chain uses TRBV6-5 and TRBJ2-7, with 8 bases fitting TRBD1. This CDR3 comprises 13 residues. CDR1 is MNHEY and CDR2 is SVGAGI in the germline V gene. V was pared by 7 bases and J by 2 bases, with 4 bases of the junction left unmatched. The CDR3 here is CASTGTGAYEQYF. The CDR3 DNA follows: TGTGCCAGCACCGGGACAGGAGCCTACGAGCAGTACTTC.

A few counts support this clone. The chain is built from TRBV28 and TRBJ1-5; 8 nucleotides agree with TRBD1. Germline-derived CDR1 and CDR2 are MDHEN and SYDVKM. The V and J ends lost 6 bases and 10 bases, in that order; junction bases with no gene match: 14. The CDR3 is made up of 15 amino acids. The CDR3 nucleotides are TGTGCCAGCAGGAATGGGGGACAGGCAATCAGCCCCCAGCATTTT. The encoded protein is CASRNGGQAISPQHF.

CDR3 coding DNA: TGTGCCAGCAGCTTAGGAGGCACAGATACGCAGTATTTT. It encodes CASSLGGTDTQYF. The rearrangement links TRBV7-2 to TRBJ2-3; D gene ambiguous. The CDR3 length is 13 residues. Germline CDR1 and CDR2: SGHTA and FQGNSA. V gave up 1 base and J gave up 1 base, with 3 bases separating them.

The chain combines TRBV6-5 with TRBJ2-2, with D uncertain. The CDR3 is 13 residues long. Germline V gives CDR1 MNHEY, CDR2 SVGAGI. V was clipped by 8 bases and J by 0 bases, with 7 bases between them. The CDR3 here is CASLGTNTGELFF. The CDR3 DNA sequence: TGTGCCAGCTTAGGGACGAACACCGGGGAGCTGTTTTTT.

V is TRBV11-2 and J is TRBJ2-7; 7 nucleotides match TRBD1. The CDR3 loop spans 13 amino acids. Per germline, CDR1 SGHAT and CDR2 FQNNGV. V shed 6 bases and J 5 bases; nucleotides not matched to a gene: 7. The CDR3 protein is CASSWGTVHEQYF. The DNA of the CDR3 is TGTGCCAGCAGTTGGGGGACAGTGCACGAGCAGTACTTC.

The rearrangement joins TRBV30 to TRBJ2-5; D ambiguous. The V and J ends lost 2 bases and 0 bases respectively, with 16 bases between them. The CDR3 has 16 amino acids. Germline-derived CDR1 and CDR2 are GTSNPN and SVGIG (reference sequence). The DNA of the CDR3 is TGTGCCTGGAGTCCCCCGGTAGCCTCTTACCAAGAGACCCAGTACTTC. Its protein is CAWSPPVASYQETQYF.

The CDR3 protein is CASSLDLGSTEAFF. The DNA for the CDR3 is TGTGCCAGCAGCTTGGACCTCGGGAGCACTGAAGCTTTCTTT. The V and J genes are TRBV5-5 and TRBJ1-1; no firm D call. Trimming pared 0 bases from V and 4 bases from J, leaving 10 bases between. The CDR3 totals 14 residues. Looked up from germline, CDR1 is SGHKS and CDR2 is YYEKEE (reference sequence).

The V gene is TRBV28, the J gene TRBJ1-5; D is perhaps TRBD1 (5 bases). The V end was cut by 6 bases, the J end by 3 bases, with 18 bases between. Germline V gives CDR1 MDHEN, CDR2 SYDVKM. This CDR3 comprises 16 residues. The CDR3 sequence: CASSSDRVFHNQPQHF. In DNA, the CDR3 is TGTGCCAGCAGCAGCGACAGAGTTTTCCACAATCAGCCCCAGCATTTT. The full variable domain, in which reference TRBV28 and TRBJ1-5 provide the parts outside the CDR3, is DVKVTQSSRYLVKRTGEKVFLECVQDMDHENMFWYRQDPGLGLRLIYFSYDVKMKEKGDIPEGYSVSREKKERFSLILESASTNQTSMYLCASSSDRVFHNQPQHFGDGTRLSIL.

The chain carries TRBV5-8 and TRBJ1-1; the D is unclear. The CDR3 sequence is 16 residues long. V was cut by 4 bases and J by 0 bases, with 16 bases left in between. Per germline, CDR1 SGHTS and CDR2 YDEGEE. CDR3 region: CASSVGNGLLNTEAFF. The CDR3 nucleotides read TGTGCCAGCAGCGTGGGAAACGGACTCCTGAACACTGAAGCTTTCTTT.

Only a few counts were recorded for this clone. This rearrangement joins TRBV2 to TRBJ2-1, with D tentatively TRBD1 or TRBD2 (5 bases each). This CDR3 region has 12 residues. V dropped 10 bases and J dropped 4 bases, with 11 bases sitting between them. Germline loops: CDR1 SNHLY, CDR2 FYNNEI. CDR3 coding DNA: TGTGCCACGGGACGGCCTTACAATGAGCAGTTCTTC. Its translation is CATGRPYNEQFF.

V gene TRBV20-1 combines with J gene TRBJ2-1, with D possibly being TRBD1 or TRBD2 (5 bases each). The CDR3 is 11 amino acids. Germline assignment: CDR1 DFQATT and CDR2 SNEGSKA (reference sequence). Trimming took off 3 bases at V and 6 bases at J, with 6 bases between the two ends. CDR3 sequence: CSARGPNEQFF. The CDR3 DNA follows: TGCAGTGCTAGGGGACCCAATGAGCAGTTCTTC.

The chain uses TRBV7-8 and TRBJ2-3, with D possibly TRBD2 on 5 matching bases. CDR3 length: 15 residues. V dropped 1 base and J dropped 2 bases, with 10 bases sitting between them. Germline loops: CDR1 SGHVS, CDR2 FQNEAQ. Here the CDR3 reads CASSLVGIFTDTQYF. CDR3 DNA sequence: TGTGCCAGCAGCTTAGTCGGGATCTTCACAGATACGCAGTATTTT.

J is TRBJ1-2 and V is TRBV5-1; 9 bases agree with TRBD1. The ends lost 4 bases at V and 3 bases at J; junction bases unmatched: 7. Germline values: CDR1 SGHRS, CDR2 YFSETQ. There are 15 residues in the CDR3. The CDR3 DNA is TGCGCCAGCAGCGAGACAGGGGGGGCAGACTATGGCTACACCTTC. This encodes CASSETGGADYGYTF.

J is TRBJ1-2 and V is TRBV11-2, with 10 bases lining up with TRBD1. The CDR3 is 16 residues long. Per germline, CDR1 SGHAT and CDR2 FQNNGV. The trim removed 4 bases at V and 3 bases at J, leaving 8 bases unmatched. CDR3 sequence reads: CASSSTGGPLDYGYTF. The CDR3 coding sequence is TGTGCCAGCAGCTCGACAGGGGGCCCTTTGGACTATGGCTACACCTTC.

This chain links TRBV5-6 with TRBJ2-1, with 7 bases identical to TRBD1. The CDR3 consists of 14 residues. The germline V gene has CDR1 SGHDT and CDR2 YYEEEE. V lost 2 bases and J lost 5; bases outside the gene matches: 4. Here the CDR3 DNA reads TGTGCCAGCAGCTTACAGGGGACCAACAATGAGCAGTTCTTC. Residues: CASSLQGTNNEQFF.

The V gene is TRBV28, the J gene TRBJ1-1; unclear D gene. This CDR3 is 10 amino acids long. Trimming left V 4 bases short and J 3 bases short, with 0 bases between. CDR1 and CDR2 from the germline V gene are MDHEN and SYDVKM. The CDR3 DNA follows: TGTGCCAGCAGTTACACTGAAGCTTTCTTT. Its protein is CASSYTEAFF.